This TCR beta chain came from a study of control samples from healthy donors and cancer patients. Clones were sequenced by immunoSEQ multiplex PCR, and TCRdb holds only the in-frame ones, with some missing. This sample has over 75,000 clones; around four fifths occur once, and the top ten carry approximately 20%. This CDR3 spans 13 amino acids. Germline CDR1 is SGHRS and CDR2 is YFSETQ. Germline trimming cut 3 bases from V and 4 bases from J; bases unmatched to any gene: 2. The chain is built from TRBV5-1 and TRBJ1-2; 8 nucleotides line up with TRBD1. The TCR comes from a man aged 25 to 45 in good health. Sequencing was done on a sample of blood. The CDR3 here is CASSSDRAYGYTF. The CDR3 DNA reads TGCGCCAGCAGCTCGGACAGGGCCTATGGCTACACCTTC.